This TCR beta chain was recorded in a study of T cell repertoires in cytomegalovirus infection. Background on the study: Both a matching HLA type and CMV infection were indicated by public TCR beta signatures.

The V gene's germline CDR1 is MDHEN and CDR2 SYDVKM. The CDR3 is 16 residues long. V lost 1 base, J lost 1 base, and 3 bases stayed unmatched. This clonotype was detected ten times or more. Its antigen is not identified. TCRdb re-analysed the reads in MiXCR, keeping a single row per CDR3 protein. The sample carries about 300,000 distinct CDR3 sequences, around 10% recorded once. General study results and limits: Carriers of CMV plus the relevant HLA were identified by cumulative public TCR beta family frequency. Ex vivo, HLA-C-restricted CMV-specific TCR beta clonotypes prevailed over the rest of the response.

Sequenced: PBMCs. This receptor was identified in a human donor in good health (CMV status not recorded). Some clones in this sample may be carry-over from other donors' samples. The chain links TRBV28 to TRBJ2-3, with TRBD2 identical over 9 bases. Written as DNA, the CDR3 is TGTGCCAGCAGTTTATTTAGCGGGGGACGCACAGATACGCAGTATTTT. It specifies CASSLFSGGRTDTQYF. The whole variable domain, remainder taken from reference TRBV28 and TRBJ2-3, is DVKVTQSSRYLVKRTGEKVFLECVQDMDHENMFWYRQDPGLGLRLIYFSYDVKMKEKGDIPEGYSVSREKKERFSLILESASTNQTSMYLCASSLFSGGRTDTQYFGPGTRLTVL.